This TCR beta chain was observed in a study of blood T cell repertoires in COVID-19. Study overall: Sites in the United States, Italy and Spain provided acute and convalescent COVID-19 samples. Sample material is recorded as cDNA or gDNA derived from T cells, B-cell-depleted T cells, or PBMCs.

In the original analysis: Reference gene primer amplification gave estimated nucleated cell counts. Some clones are missing from TCRdb's copy, which holds only in-frame ones; the method was immunoSEQ multiplex PCR. The V and J calls and the clone size are those of that table, but D and trimming were determined from the DNA. The data contain more than 80,000 clones, roughly 85% of them singletons. The sample was peripheral blood. The receptor comes from a human donor in a cohort sampled during active COVID-19.

CDR3: CASSLLTDMNTEAFF. The CDR3 DNA reads TGTGCCAGCAGCTTACTGACAGATATGAACACTGAAGCTTTCTTT. V and J are TRBV7-8 and TRBJ1-1; TRBD1 is a possible D gene (5 bases). The germline V and J ends were trimmed by 2 bases and 0 bases, with 10 bases remaining between them. This CDR3 spans 15 amino acids. Looked up from germline, CDR1 is SGHVS and CDR2 is FQNEAQ.